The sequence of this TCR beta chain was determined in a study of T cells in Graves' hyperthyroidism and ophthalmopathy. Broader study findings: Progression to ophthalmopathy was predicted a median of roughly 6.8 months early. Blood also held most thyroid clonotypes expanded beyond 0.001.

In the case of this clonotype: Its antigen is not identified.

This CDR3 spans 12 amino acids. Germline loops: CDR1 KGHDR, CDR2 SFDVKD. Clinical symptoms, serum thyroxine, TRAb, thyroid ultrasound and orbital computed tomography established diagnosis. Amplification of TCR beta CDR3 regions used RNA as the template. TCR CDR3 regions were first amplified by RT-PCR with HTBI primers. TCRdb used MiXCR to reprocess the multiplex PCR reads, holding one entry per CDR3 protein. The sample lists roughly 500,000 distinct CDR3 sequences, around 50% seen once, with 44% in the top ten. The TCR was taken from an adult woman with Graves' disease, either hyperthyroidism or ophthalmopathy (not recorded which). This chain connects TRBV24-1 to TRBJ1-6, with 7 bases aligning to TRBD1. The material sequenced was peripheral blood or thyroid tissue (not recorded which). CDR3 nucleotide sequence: TGTGCTTGTGACAGGGCCGATTCACCCCTCCACTTT. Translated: CACDRADSPLHF.